This T cell receptor (beta chain) was obtained from a study of shared clonotypes between healthy human individuals. The CDR3 totals 17 residues. Germline CDR1 and CDR2: MDHEN and SYDVKM. V lost 0 bases to trimming and J lost 3 bases; unmatched junction nucleotides: 7. The table came from immunoSEQ multiplex PCR; TCRdb's copy has only in-frame clones and leaves some out. In the table there are about 600,000 clones, around 81% of which are singletons. The V gene is TRBV28, the J gene TRBJ1-3; 8 nucleotides align to TRBD1. The sequenced sample consisted of PBMCs. The sequence was obtained from a woman aged 40 to 50 in good health. Some clones in this sample may be carry-over from other donors' samples. The CDR3 coding sequence is TGTGCCAGCAGTTTATGGGGTGTTACAGGGGGTGGAAACACCATATATTTT. Translated, it gives CASSLWGVTGGGNTIYF.